These 21 T cell receptor beta chains came from one sample sequenced in a study of tissue T cells after allogeneic stem cell transplantation. Sequencing used immunoSEQ multiplex PCR; TCRdb keeps in-frame clones, though not all of them. This table has approximately 45,000 clones, around 72% appearing once. Sequenced input: sorted cells pooled from one or two spleens. The receptor set was obtained from a pool of C57BL/6 mice in good health.

Notes on this clone: Each gene name is a mouse one. The read finishes 1 residue shy of the CDR3 end, and the germline J gene is used to complete it. This rearrangement joins TRBV16 to TRBJ2-5; 8 bases map to TRBD2. V lost 4 bases to trimming and J lost 6 bases; unmatched junction nucleotides: 0. This CDR3 has 12 amino acids. The germline V gene encodes CDR1 SGHSA and CDR2 FRNQAP. This CDR3 reads CASSYWGDTQYF. The CDR3 DNA, read in part, is TGTGCAAGCAGCTACTGGGGGGACACCCAGTAC.

Points on this clone: These gene names are mouse names. Coverage ceases 1 residue before the CDR3 finishes, and the germline J gene fills in the end. The chain recombines TRBV12-1 with TRBJ2-7; D gene unclear. The germline CDR1 and CDR2 sequences are SGHSN and HYEKVE. Trimming pared 5 bases from V and 6 bases from J, leaving 1 base between. The CDR3 has 8 amino acids. CDR3 bases read: TGTGCCAGCTTTGAACAGTAC. It codes for CASFEQY. The entire CDR3 protein is CASFEQYF.

Worth noting for this clone: The germline and genes are mouse ones. The CDR3 is cut off 1 residue early in the read; its end comes from the germline J gene. V gene TRBV26 combines with J gene TRBJ2-4; 8 bases line up with TRBD1. The CDR3 contains 13 residues. The V gene end was trimmed by 5 bases and the J gene end by 3 bases; junction bases not matched to a gene: 1. CDR1 KGHPV and CDR2 FQNQEV come from the germline V gene (reference sequence). The CDR3 here is CASSYRGQNTLYF. The covered CDR3 bases are TGTGCCAGCAGTTACAGGGGGCAAAACACCTTGTAC.

Comment on this clone: Each gene name is a mouse one. The CDR3 extends 1 residue past the end of the read, so its final part is completed from the germline J gene. Other DNA sequences in the same sample also yield this CDR3. The chain recombines TRBV19 with TRBJ2-3; the D is unclear. The CDR3 totals 13 residues. CDR1 and CDR2 from the germline V gene are FNHDT and SITEND (reference sequence). V dropped 1 base and J dropped 0 bases, with 3 bases sitting between them. The CDR3 protein is CASSISSAETLYF. CDR3 DNA, as far as it was read: TGTGCCAGCAGTATAAGTAGTGCAGAAACGCTGTAT.

About this clone: Gene names refer to mouse genes. The CDR3 end falls 1 residue outside the read, so it is completed with the germline J gene. The chain couples TRBV29 to TRBJ1-2; possible D gene TRBD1, 5 bases. The CDR3 is made up of 10 amino acids. In germline, CDR1 is MSHET, CDR2 SYDVDS. Here the CDR3 reads CVREGSDYTF. Incomplete CDR3 DNA: TGTGTGAGGGAGGGGTCCGACTACACC. Combining the CDR3 with reference TRBV29 and TRBJ1-2 gives the whole variable domain DMKVTQMPRYLIKRMGENVLLECGQDMSHETMYWYRQDPGLGLQLIYISYDVDSNSEGDIPKGYRVSRKKREHFSLILDSAKTNQTSVYFCVREGSDYTFGSGTRLLVI.

With respect to this clone: Gene names and germline match the mouse. The DNA ends 1 residue before the CDR3 does, and the rest of the CDR3 is filled in from the germline J gene. V usage is TRBV29 and J usage is TRBJ2-3; D is unclear. Trimming removed 2 bases from V and 6 bases from J, with 0 bases in between. CDR1 and CDR2 from the germline V gene are MSHET and SYDVDS. The CDR3 has 10 residues. This chain's CDR3 is CASSLETLYF. The sequenced CDR3 bases are TGTGCTAGCAGTTTAGAAACGCTGTAT.

Turning to this clone: The listed genes are named as in mouse. The read terminates 1 residue ahead of where the CDR3 ends, so the germline J gene completes it. This rearrangement joins TRBV29 to TRBJ2-5, with 12 nucleotides matching TRBD2. The trim removed 4 bases at V and 8 bases at J, leaving 7 bases unmatched. The CDR3 covers 15 residues. Germline V gives CDR1 MSHET, CDR2 SYDVDS. Here the CDR3 reads CASSSDWGGAGTQYF. Partial CDR3 DNA: TGTGCTAGCAGTTCAGACTGGGGGGGCGCGGGCACCCAGTAC.

About this clone: Gene names refer to mouse genes. Read data end 1 residue before the CDR3 end; the end is taken from the germline J gene. The chain links TRBV3 to TRBJ2-5, with 11 bases identical to TRBD2. Germline loops: CDR1 SNHLY, CDR2 FYNGKV (reference sequence). Unmatched junction bases numbered 4, after V lost 5 bases and J lost 3 bases. This CDR3 comprises 15 residues. Partial CDR3 DNA: TGTGCCAGCAGCGCCTGGACTGGGGGGCAAGACACCCAGTAC. It is translated as CASSAWTGGQDTQY. The whole CDR3 protein is CASSAWTGGQDTQYF.

Turning to this clone: The genes and germline here are from mouse. The read stops 1 residue short of the end of the CDR3; the missing end is completed from the germline J gene. The rearrangement links TRBV19 to TRBJ2-7; 9 nucleotides line up with TRBD2. Germline trimming cut 4 bases from V and 6 bases from J; bases unmatched to any gene: 2. The CDR3 length is 12 residues. Germline loops: CDR1 FNHDT, CDR2 SITEND (reference sequence). The part of the CDR3 DNA that was read is TGTGCCAGCAGTCCGACTGGGGGTGAACAGTAC. Translating it yields CASSPTGGEQY. The CDR3 in its entirety is CASSPTGGEQYF. Filled out from reference TRBV19 and TRBJ2-7, the complete variable domain reads GGIITQTPKFLIGQEGQKLTLKCQQNFNHDTMYWYRQDSGKGLRLIYYSITENDLQKGDLSEGYDASREKKSSFSLTVTSAQKNEMAVFLCASSPTGGEQYFGPGTRLTVL.

To note about this clone: Gene names denote mouse genes. Read coverage stops 1 residue before the CDR3 terminus; the germline J gene supplies the remainder. This sequence joins TRBV1 and TRBJ2-7, with 9 bases fitting TRBD1. This CDR3 comprises 14 residues. V shed 0 bases, J shed 7 bases, and the junction held 4 bases outside the gene matches. CDR1 is NSQYPW and CDR2 is LRSPGD in the germline V gene (reference sequence). The part of the CDR3 DNA that was read is TGCACCTGCAGTGCAGAAACAGGGGGCCGGGAACAGTAC. Its protein is CTCSAETGGREQY. The whole CDR3 sequence is CTCSAETGGREQYF.

Worth noting for this clone: Gene names follow the mouse nomenclature. The read halts 1 residue ahead of the CDR3 end, with the missing end drawn from the germline J gene. The rearrangement joins TRBV19 to TRBJ2-1; maybe TRBD1 (6 bases). The CDR3 covers 15 residues. Trimming took off 4 bases at V and 0 bases at J, with 11 bases between the two ends. Germline V gene data show CDR1 as FNHDT and CDR2 as SITEND (reference sequence). CDR3 bases read: TGTGCCAGCAGTCCGAACAGGGTTAACTATGCTGAGCAGTTC. Its protein product is CASSPNRVNYAEQF. The entire CDR3 sequence reads CASSPNRVNYAEQFF.

As regards this clone: The listed genes are named as in mouse. Read data end 1 residue before the CDR3 end; the end is taken from the germline J gene. J is TRBJ1-3 and V is TRBV12-2, with 7 bases aligning to TRBD1. V shed 4 bases and J 11 bases; nucleotides not matched to a gene: 7. The CDR3 sequence is 12 residues long. In germline, CDR1 is SGHLS, CDR2 HYDKME. The CDR3 sequence is CASSRDSQSLYF. The DNA read from the CDR3 is TGTGCCAGCTCACGGGACAGTCAATCGCTCTAT.

About this clone: Genes and germline come from the mouse. CDR3 amino acids: CASSQEARANERLFF. CDR3 DNA, as far as it was read: TGTGCCAGCAGCCAAGAGGCCAGGGCCAACGAAAGATTATTT. The rearrangement links TRBV5 to TRBJ1-4, with a weak D call TRBD1 (5 bases). The read terminates 1 residue ahead of where the CDR3 ends, so the germline J gene completes it. CDR1 is LGHNA, CDR2 YNLKQL, per germline (reference sequence). V dropped 0 bases and J dropped 3 bases, with 8 bases sitting between them. The CDR3 length is 15 residues.

Regarding this clone: Here the gene names and germline are mouse. The CDR3 extends 1 residue past the end of the read, so its final part is completed from the germline J gene. This chain links TRBV15 with TRBJ1-4, with TRBD1 as a possible D gene (6 bases). CDR3 length equals 15 residues. Trimming left V 6 bases short and J 2 bases short, with 13 bases between. Germline V gene lookup returns CDR1 SGHND and CDR2 FRSKSL. The CDR3 sequence is CASRPGHRSNERLFF. CDR3 DNA, as far as it was read: TGTGCCAGCAGGCCGGGACACCGATCCAACGAAAGATTATTT.

On this clone itself: Germline and genes here are mouse. The read ends 1 residue early relative to the CDR3; the germline J gene fills the gap. This chain links TRBV1 with TRBJ1-1; TRBD1 is a possible D gene (5 bases). This CDR3 spans 13 amino acids. CDR1 is NSQYPW and CDR2 is LRSPGD in the germline V gene (reference sequence). V was cut by 0 bases and J by 6 bases, with 8 bases left in between. CDR3 DNA, as far as it was read: TGCACCTGCAGTGCAGACAGGGAGGCAGAAGTCTTC. Protein: CTCSADREAEVF. The whole CDR3 is CTCSADREAEVFF. The whole variable domain, remainder taken from reference TRBV1 and TRBJ1-1, is VTLLEQNPRWRLVPRGQAVNLRCILKNSQYPWMSWYQQDLQKQLQWLFTLRSPGDKEVKSLPGADYLATRVTDTELRLQVANMSQGRTLYCTCSADREAEVFFGKGTRLTVV.

This clone was detected only a few times. Gene names are the mouse ones. Sequencing ends 1 residue short of the CDR3 end; the germline J gene provides the rest. The chain joins TRBV2 to TRBJ1-3; perhaps TRBD1 as D (6 bases). The germline CDR1 and CDR2 sequences are LGHNA and YSYQKL. The CDR3 totals 16 residues. Trimming shortened V by 0 bases and J by 2 bases, and 11 bases separated the two germline ends. CDR3: CASSQESGGAGNTLYF. The CDR3 DNA, read in part, is TGTGCCAGCAGCCAAGAGTCGGGGGGCGCTGGAAATACGCTCTAT.

On this clone itself: Gene names are mouse gene names. The CDR3 loop is CASSRDSSDYTF. CDR3 DNA, as far as it was read: TGTGCCAGCTCTCGGGACAGCTCCGACTACACC. The V gene is TRBV12-1, the J gene TRBJ1-2; 7 bases line up with TRBD1. With the read ending 1 residue before the CDR3 end, the germline J gene is used to fill in that end. This CDR3 contains 12 residues. The germline V gene encodes CDR1 SGHSN and CDR2 HYEKVE. V gave up 2 bases and J gave up 4 bases; unmatched junction bases: 0.

In the case of this clone: Gene labels here are mouse ones. The read ends 1 residue before the CDR3 terminus; that terminus is restored from the germline J gene. The chain couples TRBV17 to TRBJ2-3; the match to TRBD2 covers 8 bases. V was clipped by 4 bases and J by 1 base; unmatched bases: 7. Germline CDR1 is MNHDT and CDR2 is YYDKIL. There are 16 residues in the CDR3. CDR3 bases read: TGTGCTAGCAGTAAAGGGGGGGCGCTAGGTGCAGAAACGCTGTAT. Its protein is CASSKGGALGAETLY. The full CDR3 protein is CASSKGGALGAETLYF.

Notes on this clone: The genes are named according to mouse. The DNA ends 1 residue before the CDR3 does, and the rest of the CDR3 is filled in from the germline J gene. The chain carries TRBV4 and TRBJ2-5; 11 bases fit TRBD2. The CDR3 is made up of 14 amino acids. In germline, CDR1 is LGHDT, CDR2 YNNKQL (reference sequence). With 4 bases clipped from V and 4 bases from J, the junction kept 1 base outside the gene matches. Here the CDR3 reads CASSSDWGEDTQYF. The CDR3 DNA, read in part, is TGTGCCAGCAGCTCGGACTGGGGGGAAGACACCCAGTAC.

Comments on this clone: Germline and genes here are mouse. The DNA ends 1 residue before the CDR3 does, and the rest of the CDR3 is filled in from the germline J gene. V is TRBV19 and J is TRBJ1-4, with no clear D. The CDR3 has 15 amino acids. Germline V gives CDR1 FNHDT, CDR2 SITEND (reference sequence). V lost 2 bases and J 2 bases, leaving 10 bases between the germline ends. This CDR3 reads CASSIDGRSNERLFF. Incomplete CDR3 DNA: TGTGCCAGCAGTATTGACGGGAGGTCCAACGAAAGATTATTT.

This clone came up once. Germline and genes here are mouse. The read halts 1 residue ahead of the CDR3 end, with the missing end drawn from the germline J gene. The chain combines TRBV15 with TRBJ2-3; TRBD2 is a possible D gene (6 bases). Germline assignment: CDR1 SGHND and CDR2 FRSKSL. The CDR3 runs to 14 residues. V was cut by 7 bases and J by 0 bases, with 11 bases left in between. CDR3 sequence: CASTPTGSAETLYF. CDR3 bases read: TGTGCCAGCACCCCGACTGGAAGTGCAGAAACGCTGTAT.